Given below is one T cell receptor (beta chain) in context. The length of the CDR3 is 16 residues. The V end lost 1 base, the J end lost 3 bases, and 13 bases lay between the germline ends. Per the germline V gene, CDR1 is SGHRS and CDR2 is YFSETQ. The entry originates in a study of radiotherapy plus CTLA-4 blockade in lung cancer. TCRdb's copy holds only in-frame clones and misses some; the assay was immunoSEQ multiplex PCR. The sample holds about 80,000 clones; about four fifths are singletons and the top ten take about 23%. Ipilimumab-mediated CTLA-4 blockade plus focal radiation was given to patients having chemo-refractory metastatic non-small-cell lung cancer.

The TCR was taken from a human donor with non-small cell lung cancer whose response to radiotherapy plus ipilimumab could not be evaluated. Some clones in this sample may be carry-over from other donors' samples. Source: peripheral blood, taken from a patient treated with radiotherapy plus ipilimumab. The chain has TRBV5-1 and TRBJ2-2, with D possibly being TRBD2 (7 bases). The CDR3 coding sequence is TGCGCCAGCAGCTTGTGGGCGGGGGCGGACACCGGGGAGCTGTTTTTT. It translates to CASSLWAGADTGELFF.